This TCR beta chain was sequenced for a study of technical replicates of blood from several donors. V was clipped by 6 bases and J by 9 bases; unmatched bases: 8. CDR3 length: 14 residues. The germline V gene encodes CDR1 SGHRS and CDR2 YFSETQ. Profiled with immunoSEQ multiplex PCR; TCRdb holds only in-frame clones, not every one. The profile shows approximately 69,000 clones, roughly 97% of them singletons. This clonotype was obtained from a human donor in good health. V gene TRBV5-1 combines with J gene TRBJ2-1; TRBD1 matches 11 bases. Sequencing was performed on T cells isolated from PBMCs. The CDR3 region has the DNA TGCGCCAGCACCCCAGGACAGGGGGCAGGTGAGCAGTTCTTC. It specifies CASTPGQGAGEQFF.